A selection of T cell receptor beta chains follows, all from one sample in a study of blood T cell repertoires in COVID-19. Assay used: immunoSEQ multiplex PCR; TCRdb lists only in-frame clones, some missing. The data contain 150,000 or so clones, roughly 84% of them singletons. The source material was peripheral blood. The origin of the receptors is a woman between 45 and 60 years old with COVID-19, enrolled during active disease. Both conserved end residues are trimmed from each CDR3.

J	V	CDR3
TRBJ2-7	TRBV7-9	ASNQGTNYEQY
TRBJ2-2	TRBV5-4	ASRYGQSQNTGELF
TRBJ1-5	TRBV6-5	ASSPTALSNQPQH
TRBJ1-1	TRBV29-1	SVEDLQMNTEAF
TRBJ1-3	TRBV27	ASRRTGSVNTIY
TRBJ2-6	TRBV9	ASSGDRVHGANVLT
TRBJ2-7	TRBV2	ASSAWGLSSYEQY
TRBJ1-3	TRBV6-5	ASSYEGTGNTIY
TRBJ2-7	TRBV5-6	ASSSPRGEGYEQY
TRBJ2-3	TRBV6-1	ASSEDWETRTQY
TRBJ1-5	TRBV6-5	ASSRTGVGNQPQH
TRBJ2-3	TRBV13	ASSVTGTSGGTSSTDTQY
TRBJ2-3	TRBV5-1	ASSGRTAFTDTQY
TRBJ1-2	TRBV30	AWRTYTYGYT
TRBJ2-7	TRBV3-1/TRBV3-2	ASGAGTPYGQY
TRBJ1-5	TRBV28	ASSLPVTGGGYSNQPQH
TRBJ2-7	TRBV4-2	ASSHSYEQY
TRBJ1-5	TRBV28	ASVVGGVLNQPQH
TRBJ2-5	TRBV5-1	ASRLVGEETQY
TRBJ2-2	TRBV7-7	ASSLDETGGGELF
TRBJ2-2	TRBV18	ASSMDSYTGELF
TRBJ1-5	TRBV6-6	ASSSGTGVHQPQH
TRBJ1-1	TRBV6-2/TRBV6-3	ASSYLSGTPNTEAF
TRBJ2-5	TRBV5-8	ASRRGTSGETQY
TRBJ2-3	TRBV4-2	ASSPRRESTDTQY
TRBJ2-2	TRBV30	AWTMGADTGELF
TRBJ2-7	TRBV5-6	ASSLGAELYEQY
TRBJ2-5	TRBV18	ASSPPLGGTQETQY
TRBJ1-4	TRBV11-1	ASSFRQGTNEKLF
TRBJ1-1	TRBV6-5	ASSPLEGYTEAF